Listed here is a single TCR beta chain. The antigen is not known. The data derive from a study of beta chain features in type 1 diabetes. Background on the study: The samples had approximately 100,000,000 sorted cells examined in all.

What was sequenced were expressed TCRB transcripts, since all of the isolated RNA had been reverse transcribed. Some clones are missing from TCRdb's copy, which holds only in-frame ones; the method was immunoSEQ multiplex PCR. Among under 250,000 clones, 27% were seen once, and the ten largest hold approximately 4%. Notes on the study in general: High TCR expression in some cells could lead to their over-representation in cDNA sequencing. Moderate yet significant TCRB CDR3 shortening was seen in Type 1 diabetes patients in all four CD4+ subsets.

Looked up from germline, CDR1 is LNHDA and CDR2 is SQIVND (reference sequence). This CDR3 region has 14 residues. The J segment lost 7 bases and the V segment lost 6 bases, leaving 7 bases of the junction unmatched. A CD45RO/CCR7/CD25/CD127/CD95/CD27 panel sorted naive, central memory, regulatory and stem cell-like memory CD4+ cells. The sequenced sample was central memory CD4+ T cells from blood. The origin of this receptor is a man aged 25 to 45 in good health. The chain couples TRBV19 to TRBJ1-5; TRBD1 aligns across 9 bases. CDR3 sequence: CASREGQGGQPQHF. The CDR3 DNA follows: TGTGCCAGTAGGGAGGGACAGGGAGGACAGCCCCAGCATTTT. The full variable domain, its missing parts supplied by reference TRBV19 and TRBJ1-5, is DGGITQSPKYLFRKEGQNVTLSCEQNLNHDAMYWYRQDPGQGLRLIYYSQIVNDFQKGDIAEGYSVSREKKESFPLTVTSAQKNPTAFYLCASREGQGGQPQHFGDGTRLSIL.